Presented here are 7 T cell receptor beta chains from one specimen sequenced in a study of CD8 T cells in ankylosing spondylitis. MiXCR, applied by TCRdb to the 5' RACE reads, yields one record per CDR3 protein. The table includes around 330,000 distinct CDR3 sequences, around a tenth detected once. Sequencing used blood, either unsorted or a sorted T cell fraction (not recorded which). All receptors come from a female donor with ankylosing spondylitis or in good health (not recorded which).

This clonotype was detected ten times or more. The CDR3 here is CASSVVSGSGTDTQYF. CDR3 nucleotide sequence: TGTGCCAGCAGCGTAGTTAGCGGGAGCGGTACAGATACGCAGTATTTT. This chain connects TRBV9 to TRBJ2-3, with TRBD2 identical over 9 bases. The germline V gene encodes CDR1 SGDLS and CDR2 YYNGEE. The junction had 5 bases not matched to a gene; V was cut back by 0 bases and J by 3 bases. The CDR3 sequence is 16 residues long.

The rearrangement links TRBV14 to TRBJ2-2, with D uncertain. Germline V gene sequence: CDR1 SGHDN, CDR2 FVKESK. The CDR3 is 14 amino acids. V shed 2 bases and J shed 6 bases, with 10 bases lying between them. In DNA form, the CDR3 reads TGTGCCAGCAGCCAATTGAGACTCTCCGGGGAGCTGTTTTTT. It is translated as CASSQLRLSGELFF. Full variable domain (remainder filled in from reference TRBV14 and TRBJ2-2): EAGVTQFPSHSVIEKGQTVTLRCDPISGHDNLYWYRRVMGKEIKFLLHFVKESKQDESGMPNNRFLAERTGGTYSTLKVQPAELEDSGVYFCASSQLRLSGELFFGEGSRLTVL.

This clonotype came up many times. The chain employs TRBV29-1 and TRBJ2-3; 7 nucleotides line up with TRBD2. This CDR3 contains 14 residues. V shed 5 bases and J 2 bases; nucleotides not matched to a gene: 7. Germline loops: CDR1 SQVTM, CDR2 ANQGSEA. CDR3 nucleotide sequence: TGCAGCGTTACCTCCGGGGGGACCACAGATACGCAGTATTTT. This sequence encodes CSVTSGGTTDTQYF.

With respect to this clonotype: Possible read error: a much larger clone is one base away. The CDR3, as DNA: TGCGCCAGCAGCCTGCCGACTAGCGGGGCCATAGATACGCAGTATTTT. This translates into CASSLPTSGAIDTQYF. V and J are TRBV5-1 and TRBJ2-3; 11 positions match TRBD2. This CDR3 comprises 16 residues. Unmatched junction bases numbered 9, after V lost 4 bases and J lost 5 bases. Germline CDR1 is SGHRS and CDR2 is YFSETQ.

V is TRBV30 and J is TRBJ1-1; 7 bases align to TRBD1. The germline CDR1 and CDR2 sequences are GTSNPN and SVGIG (reference sequence). The junction had 12 bases not matched to a gene; V was cut back by 0 bases and J by 11 bases. This CDR3 spans 14 amino acids. The CDR3 protein is CAWSVPVPGGYAFF. The CDR3 nucleotides read TGTGCCTGGAGTGTACCAGTCCCAGGGGGGTACGCTTTCTTT.

This clonotype was seen ten or more times. The chain joins TRBV20-1 to TRBJ1-3; possible D gene TRBD1, 5 bases. The V end was cut by 4 bases, the J end by 4 bases, with 11 bases between. The CDR3 has 13 amino acids. Germline V CDR1 and CDR2: DFQATT, SNEGSKA (reference sequence). The CDR3 spells CSATGHVGNTIYF. CDR3 sequence (DNA): TGCAGTGCTACAGGGCATGTAGGAAACACCATATATTTT.

V usage is TRBV6-1 and J usage is TRBJ2-1; a weak D match, TRBD2 (6 bases). Germline CDR1 and CDR2: MNHNS and SASEGT. The germline V and J ends were trimmed by 7 bases and 10 bases, with 17 bases remaining between them. The CDR3 is 13 residues long. For the CDR3, the DNA is TGTGCCAGCACCGACCCGACTAGGCGAGAGCAGTTCTTC. Translated: CASTDPTRREQFF.